This TCR beta chain is from a study of shared clonotypes between healthy human individuals (dated by TCRdb to the early 2020s). With regard to the full study: Two women and a few men aged 18 to 49 years were included in the cohort. To estimate repertoire size and how much clonotype sharing occurs between individuals, the study deeply sequenced the blood TCR repertoires of several healthy adults. To increase sequencing depth and limit assay-specific biases, different laboratories used diverse techniques to prepare libraries and sequence TCR repertoires. Each donor's leukapheresis produced roughly between about 0.8 and 8.9 billion PBMCs.

Donors were healthy HIV-negative adults with no recently reported acute infections or vaccinations. All donors were Caucasian adults living in Nashville, Tennessee, USA. For unsorted samples, about 85 million PBMCs were counted and genomic DNA was extracted with the QIAamp DNA Blood Mini kit. Blood was obtained by leukapheresis, after which PBMCs were separated by Ficoll-Histopaque density gradient centrifugation and cryopreserved in liquid nitrogen vapor phase. General study outcomes and caveats: Pairwise subsampling led to the expectation that sequencing depth would affect the degree of clonotype sharing among donors. The small number of donors limited the genetic and exposure-history diversity represented. Sampling was limited to blood, and TCR repertoires in tissue likely differ from TCR repertoires in blood.

The CDR3 sequence holds 16 residues, the cysteine and phenylalanine included. Of all the DNA, just the CDR3 is kept, 48 bases in frame from base 1. V and J lose 0 bases and 5 bases, and a span of 15 bases separates them. CDR1 and CDR2 (SGHRS, YFSETQ) derive from the germline V gene. The count of this clone is one. Its cognate antigen has yet to be identified. No quality values exist for individual bases; no much larger clone is one base distant. TCR CDR3 regions were amplified from genomic DNA by multiplex PCR using the deep immunoSEQ assay. Extracted genomic DNA from each cell subset was spread evenly across all wells of several immunoSEQ 96-well plates, with each plate serving as a replicate. For unsorted PBMC, 250 to 350 ng of genomic DNA, equivalent to approximately 30,000 T cell genomes, went into each replicate PCR. Ten immunoSEQ deep assay plates were used to sequence the unsorted PBMC genomic DNA. The purified libraries were quantified using a Qubit 3.0 fluorometer, sized with a Bioanalyzer 2100, and then quantified again using the KAPA Library Quantification kit. Every immunoSEQ 96-well plate was sequenced on a separate single-read 150-cycle Illumina NextSeq 550 flow cell. In the source study's methods: The immunoSEQ output contained only junctional sequences without quality scores, so filtering could not match that applied to full-length reads. Sequences were annotated with PyIR, a Python wrapper for IgBLAST v1.9, and V/J genes and CDR3 were assigned using IMGT germline references. Any read was removed if the V/J assignment was weak (E-value above 1e-6), the CDR3 was missing, or the read contained stop codons, out-of-frame junctions, or ambiguous translated residues. V3J clonotypes were defined as sequences sharing an identical inferred V gene, J gene, and CDR3 amino acid sequence. Percentage overlap between repertoires was calculated by dividing the number of shared unique clonotypes by the size of the smaller repertoire. Three approaches were used to assess repertoire richness: RTK rarefaction, the Chao1 estimator, and Recon v2.1 estimates of unobserved clonotypes. The table comes from immuneACCESS by way of TCRdb, which keeps in-frame sequences with V and J called. Part of the clones is missing from these tables; in studies checked, under half for an unresolved V gene and the rest for unknown reasons. The V and J calls and the clone size are those of that table, but D and trimming were determined from the DNA. A total of fewer than 600,000 clones appear in this sample, 79% of them only once. Jointly, the top ten make up approximately 12% of the sample.

This receptor chain uses TRBV5-1 and TRBJ2-1, with TRBD2 as a weak D call on 6 bases. The sequence was obtained from a woman in her thirties or forties in good health. Some clones in this sample may be carry-over from other donors' samples. Source material: PBMCs. The DNA sequence follows: TGCGCCAGCAGCTTGGTTGCCGGGAGTACAAACAATGAGCAGTTCTTC. The translation is CASSLVAGSTNNEQFF.